This is a list of T cell receptor beta chains from one sample in a study of blood T cell repertoires in COVID-19. TCRdb's table, derived via immunoSEQ multiplex PCR, lists solely in-frame clones and lacks some. In the table there are roughly 230,000 clones, roughly 80% of which are singletons. Sequencing was done on a sample of peripheral blood. The receptors derive from a man between 50 and 59 years old with active or convalescent COVID-19. Both conserved end residues are part of each CDR3. The D gene is left open where the match is weak. Size is omitted from some rows. Given values are once, few, many or a class for expanded clones.

J	V	D	size	DNA	CDR3
TRBJ2-7	TRBV29-1	-	-	TGCAGCGTTGTGGCAGGAGGCGAGCAGTACTTC	CSVVAGGEQYF
TRBJ2-1	TRBV7-2	TRBD1	-	TGTGCCAGCAGCTTAGCGGGACAGACACAGTTCTTC	CASSLAGQTQFF
TRBJ2-3	TRBV7-6	TRBD1	-	TGTGCCAGCAGCTTAAGGGGGCCCCCTTCAGATACGCAGTATTTT	CASSLRGPPSDTQYF
TRBJ2-5	TRBV7-2	TRBD2	-	TGTGCCAGCAGCCTCGGGGGGGAATACCAAGAGACCCAGTACTTC	CASSLGGEYQETQYF
TRBJ1-2	TRBV4-2	TRBD1	-	TGTGCCAGCAGCCGAGGGACAGGGATGAGCTACACCTTC	CASSRGTGMSYTF
TRBJ2-1	TRBV7-9	TRBD2	-	TGTGCCAGCAGCCGGGGACTAGCGGGGATTAACGATGAGCAGTTCTTC	CASSRGLAGINDEQFF
TRBJ2-2	TRBV5-4	TRBD2	-	TGTGCCAGCAGCTCTCCCCTAGCGGGGGTTTTGGCCGGGGAGCTGTTTTTT	CASSSPLAGVLAGELFF
TRBJ2-1	TRBV6-2/TRBV6-3	TRBD1	-	TGTGCCAGCAGCCGACCCTCGACAGGGACGGGGAATGAGCAGTTCTTC	CASSRPSTGTGNEQFF
TRBJ1-5	TRBV4-1	TRBD1	once	TGCGCCAGCAGCCAGGAACAGGGGGCGCTCGGACAGCCCCAGCATTTT	CASSQEQGALGQPQHF
TRBJ2-1	TRBV2	-	-	TGTGCCGGCCGCAGGGAAAATGAGCAGTTCTTC	CAGRRENEQFF
TRBJ1-2	TRBV20-1	-	-	TGCAGTGCTAGTGAGGGCCCTGACTATGGCTACACCTTC	CSASEGPDYGYTF
TRBJ1-5	TRBV6-6	TRBD1	-	TGTGCCAGCAGTACAGGGGGTGGGGGTCAGCCCCAGCATTTT	CASSTGGGGQPQHF
TRBJ2-2	TRBV21-1	-	-	TGTGCCAGCAGCAAAGTAGAACTTGCCGGGGAGCTGTTTTTT	CASSKVELAGELFF
TRBJ2-7	TRBV6-5	TRBD1	-	TGTGCCAGCAAACACAGGGGGCTAGACGAGCAGTACTTC	CASKHRGLDEQYF
TRBJ2-3	TRBV7-2	TRBD2	-	TGTGCCAGCAGCCAGGGACTAGCGGGGGCCACAGATACGCAGTATTTT	CASSQGLAGATDTQYF
TRBJ2-7	TRBV6-1	-	-	TGTGCCAGCAGTGAGTCTGGGCGAACCTACGAGCAGTACTTC	CASSESGRTYEQYF
TRBJ1-6	TRBV6-1	-	-	TGTGCCAGCTGGCAGGGAGGTAATTCACCCCTCCACTTT	CASWQGGNSPLHF
TRBJ1-5	TRBV7-9	-	-	TGTGCCAGCAGCTTTCCAGGAGCGGATCAGCCCCAGCATTTT	CASSFPGADQPQHF
TRBJ1-2	TRBV5-4	-	-	TGTGCCAGCAGCTTGGACCACATTGCTAACTATGGCTACACCTTC	CASSLDHIANYGYTF
TRBJ2-1	TRBV2	-	-	TGTGCCAGCAGTGCGGGAGCTCGTAAGCAGTTCTTC	CASSAGARKQFF
TRBJ1-1	TRBV6-5	-	-	TGTGCCAGCAGTTACTCGAGAGTGAACACTGAAGCTTTCTTT	CASSYSRVNTEAFF
TRBJ1-1	TRBV6-6	TRBD1	-	TGTGCCAGCAGGCAGGACAGGGGTAGGTACGCTGAAGCTTTCTTT	CASRQDRGRYAEAFF
TRBJ2-1	TRBV4-2	-	few	TGTGCCAGCAGCCAAGATGGGGGCCTCTACAATGAGCAGTTCTTC	CASSQDGGLYNEQFF
TRBJ1-2	TRBV28	-	-	TGTGCCAGCAGTGTTGACAGGCAGGGCTACACCTTC	CASSVDRQGYTF
TRBJ1-1	TRBV2	-	-	TGTGCCAGCAGTGAAGAGGCCCGGGCTGAAGCTTTCTTT	CASSEEARAEAFF
TRBJ2-1	TRBV5-1	TRBD1	-	TGCGCCAGCAGCACGATTACAGGGGGCGAATTGTACAATGAGCAGTTCTTC	CASSTITGGELYNEQFF
TRBJ1-1	TRBV5-1	TRBD1	once	TGCGCCAGCAGCTGGACAGGGGTGAACACTGAAGCTTTCTTT	CASSWTGVNTEAFF
TRBJ1-2	TRBV27	-	-	TGTGCCAGCAGTTTATCTAGATATGGCTACACCTTC	CASSLSRYGYTF
TRBJ2-3	TRBV24-1	-	-	TGTGCCACCGGGGGCGGTGGGTCGGATACGCAGTATTTT	CATGGGGSDTQYF
TRBJ2-7	TRBV3-1/TRBV3-2	-	few	TGTGCCAGCAGCCAGATGCGGGCCCCCTACGAGCAGTACTTC	CASSQMRAPYEQYF
TRBJ1-3	TRBV6-5	-	once	TGTGCCAGCAGGACAACAGGGCTCGCTGGAAACACCATATATTTT	CASRTTGLAGNTIYF
TRBJ1-4	TRBV3-1/TRBV3-2	-	-	TGTGCCAGCAGCCAAGATCGTAACAGGGTGTTTTTT	CASSQDRNRVFF
TRBJ1-5	TRBV2	-	-	TGTGCCGGGGCCTGGGCGTCCCAGCATTTT	CAGAWASQHF
TRBJ2-3	TRBV5-6	TRBD2	-	TGTGCCAGCACCTCGGTGGGCGGGGGGGCGGATACGCAGTATTTT	CASTSVGGGADTQYF
TRBJ1-2	TRBV30	-	-	TGTGCCTGCGCGGAAAGTGGCTATGGCTACACCTTC	CACAESGYGYTF
TRBJ2-2	TRBV7-9	-	-	TGTGCCAGCAGCCCCGTGTGGGAGCTGTTTTTT	CASSPVWELFF
TRBJ2-7	TRBV25-1	-	-	TGTGCCAGCAGTGAATCATCAGGGCCCTCCTACGAGCAGTACTTC	CASSESSGPSYEQYF
TRBJ1-2	TRBV6-2/TRBV6-3	-	-	TGTGCCAGCAGCCCCTTGGACATCAACTATGGCTACACCTTC	CASSPLDINYGYTF
TRBJ2-6	TRBV5-1	TRBD1	-	TGCGCCAGCAGCTTGGTGGCAGGGGGCTCCTCTGGGGCCAACGTCCTGACTTTC	CASSLVAGGSSGANVLTF
TRBJ1-4	TRBV2	-	-	TGTGCCAGCAGGAAGACAGAAACTAATGAAAAACTGTTTTTT	CASRKTETNEKLFF
TRBJ2-7	TRBV18	-	few	TGTGCCAGCTCACCAGGCGGGGCCCAACTTGGGTACTTC	CASSPGGAQLGYF
TRBJ1-1	TRBV29-1	-	once	TGCAGCGTTGAAGATCAAGGGGGGGGAGCTTTCTTT	CSVEDQGGGAFF
TRBJ2-7	TRBV28	TRBD1	once	TGTGCCAGCAGCCTAACCCGGACAGGGGGTAGGCAGTACTTC	CASSLTRTGGRQYF
TRBJ2-3	TRBV28	TRBD2	-	TGTGCCAGCAGTCCCCGGCTTGGCGGGGGGGCGACAGATACGCAGTATTTT	CASSPRLGGGATDTQYF
TRBJ2-3	TRBV5-1	-	-	TGCGCCAGCAGCTTGGCCGGCGCGGCTTACACAGATACGCAGTATTTT	CASSLAGAAYTDTQYF
TRBJ2-7	TRBV3-1/TRBV3-2	TRBD1	-	TGTGCCAGCAGCCCCGGGGACAGGGGGTACTACGAGCAGTACTTC	CASSPGDRGYYEQYF
TRBJ1-5	TRBV30	-	-	TGTGCCTGGAGGGCAGGGCCTGATAGCAATCAGCCCCAGCATTTT	CAWRAGPDSNQPQHF
TRBJ1-1	TRBV6-4	-	-	TGTGCCAGCAGCGAGTTGATGAACACTGAAGCTTTCTTT	CASSELMNTEAFF
TRBJ1-1	TRBV30	TRBD1	-	TGTGCCTGGAGGGAGCTGGGACAGGTGAACACTGAAGCTTTCTTT	CAWRELGQVNTEAFF
TRBJ1-1	TRBV28	-	few	TGTGCCAGCAGTACCAACAGGAACACTGAAGCTTTCTTT	CASSTNRNTEAFF
TRBJ2-3	TRBV2	TRBD2	-	TGTGCCAGCAGTGAACTAGCGGAGCACACAGATACGCAGTATTTT	CASSELAEHTDTQYF
TRBJ1-2	TRBV15	-	once	TGTGCCACCAGCAGAGATCTGTCGGCACAGGATGGCTACACCTTC	CATSRDLSAQDGYTF
TRBJ1-2	TRBV12-3/TRBV12-4	-	-	TGTGCCAGCAGTTTAGAATACAGCGGCGGCTACACCTTC	CASSLEYSGGYTF
TRBJ2-3	TRBV9	-	-	TGTGCCAGCAGCCCCTACGGCCGGGTCACAGATACGCAGTATTTT	CASSPYGRVTDTQYF
TRBJ1-2	TRBV2	-	-	TGTGCCAGCACCGCGGGGGCGGGAAACTATGGCTACACCTTC	CASTAGAGNYGYTF